This entry concerns a single TCR beta chain. A read error may account for a junction end that differs from germline. The sample is drawn from a study of cytomegalovirus exposure and HLA in healthy donors. Study-wide context: An early release of data contained approximately 85 million unique TCRs, which came from HLA-typed donors.

The germline gives CDR1 SQVTM, CDR2 ANQGSEA. The CDR3 spans 14 residues. Primers included in the PCR were 60 Vbeta and 13 Jbeta primers. Generated by immunoSEQ multiplex PCR, the TCRdb table keeps only in-frame clones and is missing some. The sample lists tens of thousands of clones; approximately 70% were seen once. The receptor was isolated from a woman aged 45-60 years in good health and CMV-seropositive. The sequenced material came from PBMCs. The rearrangement uses TRBV29-1 and TRBJ2-3; TRBD1 aligns across 7 bases. The CDR3 sequence is CSAERVRGTDTQYF. CDR3 nucleotides: TGCAGCGCTGAACGGGTCAGGGGGACAGATACGCAGTATTTT.